This T cell receptor beta chain derives from a study of T cells after yellow fever vaccination. Each CDR3 protein is one row after TCRdb ran MiXCR on the 5' RACE reads. The repertoire holds some 600,000 distinct CDR3 sequences, with about 12% as singletons. Trimming shortened V by 8 bases and J by 7 bases, and 15 bases separated the two germline ends. The CDR3 is 13 amino acids. Germline V gene data show CDR1 as ENHRY and CDR2 as SYGVKD. The V and J genes are TRBV10-3 and TRBJ2-1; D tentatively reads TRBD1 or TRBD2 (5 bases each). This TCR came from a young man who received the YFV17D yellow fever vaccine. Sequenced material: PBMCs, taken on the day of the yellow fever booster vaccination. This CDR3 is CAISSYEGNEQFF. The CDR3 DNA sequence: TGTGCCATCTCGAGCTACGAGGGGAATGAGCAGTTCTTC.